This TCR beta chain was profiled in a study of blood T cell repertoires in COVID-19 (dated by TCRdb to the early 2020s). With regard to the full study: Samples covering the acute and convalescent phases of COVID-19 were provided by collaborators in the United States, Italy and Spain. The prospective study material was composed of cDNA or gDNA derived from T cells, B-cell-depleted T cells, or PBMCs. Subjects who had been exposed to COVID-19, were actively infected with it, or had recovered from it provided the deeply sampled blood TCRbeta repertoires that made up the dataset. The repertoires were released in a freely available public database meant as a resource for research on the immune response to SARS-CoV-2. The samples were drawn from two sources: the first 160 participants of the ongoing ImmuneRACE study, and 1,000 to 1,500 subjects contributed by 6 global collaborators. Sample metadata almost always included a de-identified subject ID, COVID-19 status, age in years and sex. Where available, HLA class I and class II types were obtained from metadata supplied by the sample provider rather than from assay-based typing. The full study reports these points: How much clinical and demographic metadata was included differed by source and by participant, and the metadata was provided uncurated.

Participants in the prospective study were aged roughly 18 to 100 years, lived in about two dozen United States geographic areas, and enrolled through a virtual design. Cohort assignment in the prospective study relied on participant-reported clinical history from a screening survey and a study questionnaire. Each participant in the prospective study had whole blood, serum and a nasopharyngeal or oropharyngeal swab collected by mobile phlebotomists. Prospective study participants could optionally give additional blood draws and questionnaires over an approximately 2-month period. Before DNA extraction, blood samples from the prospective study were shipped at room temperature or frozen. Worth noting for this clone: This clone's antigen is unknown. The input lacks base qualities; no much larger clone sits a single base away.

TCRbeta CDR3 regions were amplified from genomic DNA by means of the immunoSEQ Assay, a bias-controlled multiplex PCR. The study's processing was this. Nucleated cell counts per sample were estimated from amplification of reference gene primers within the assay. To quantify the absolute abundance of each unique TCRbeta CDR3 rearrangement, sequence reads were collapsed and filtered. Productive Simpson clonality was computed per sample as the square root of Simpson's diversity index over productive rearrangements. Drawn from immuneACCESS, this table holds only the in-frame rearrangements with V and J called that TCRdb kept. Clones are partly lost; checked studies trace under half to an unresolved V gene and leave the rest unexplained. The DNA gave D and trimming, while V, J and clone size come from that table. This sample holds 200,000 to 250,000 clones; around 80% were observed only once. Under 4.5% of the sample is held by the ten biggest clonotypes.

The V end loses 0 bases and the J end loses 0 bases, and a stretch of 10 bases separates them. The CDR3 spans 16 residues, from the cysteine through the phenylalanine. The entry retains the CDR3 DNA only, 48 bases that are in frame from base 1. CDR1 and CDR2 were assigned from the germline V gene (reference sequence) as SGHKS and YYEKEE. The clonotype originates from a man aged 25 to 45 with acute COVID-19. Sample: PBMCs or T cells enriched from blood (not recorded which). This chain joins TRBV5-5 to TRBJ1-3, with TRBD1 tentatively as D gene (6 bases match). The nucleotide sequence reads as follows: TGTGCCAGCAGCTTGGGCGGGGGCCTCTCTGGAAACACCATATATTTT. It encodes CASSLGGGLSGNTIYF.